This T cell receptor beta chain stems from a study of shared clonotypes between healthy human individuals. The material for each subset, its genomic DNA, was split evenly across several immunoSEQ plates. The assay was immunoSEQ multiplex PCR, and TCRdb's table has in-frame clones only and misses some. The sample records about 2.4 million clones, approximately 93% being singletons. CD4+ cells yielded CD45RA+ naive and CD45RA-negative memory subsets. With respect to this clone: The antigen remains undetermined.

Whole-study findings and limits: When compared with the clonotypes that were shared by all four sorted-subset donors, the non-shared clonotypes turned out to have lower generation probabilities.

The CDR3 loop spans 13 amino acids. J lost 7 bases, V lost 8 bases, and 8 bases had no gene match. Germline V gives CDR1 MNHNS, CDR2 SASEGT. V and J are TRBV6-1 and TRBJ1-5; TRBD1 aligns across 7 bases. This clonotype was sampled from a man younger than 30 in good health. Some clones in this sample may be carry-over from other donors' samples. The sample taken for sequencing was naive CD4+ T cells from PBMCs. Subset described: CD45RA+ positively selected. CDR3 nucleotide sequence: TGTGCCAGCGGGAGAGCAGGGGGACAGCCCCAGCATTTT. Translated, it gives CASGRAGGQPQHF.